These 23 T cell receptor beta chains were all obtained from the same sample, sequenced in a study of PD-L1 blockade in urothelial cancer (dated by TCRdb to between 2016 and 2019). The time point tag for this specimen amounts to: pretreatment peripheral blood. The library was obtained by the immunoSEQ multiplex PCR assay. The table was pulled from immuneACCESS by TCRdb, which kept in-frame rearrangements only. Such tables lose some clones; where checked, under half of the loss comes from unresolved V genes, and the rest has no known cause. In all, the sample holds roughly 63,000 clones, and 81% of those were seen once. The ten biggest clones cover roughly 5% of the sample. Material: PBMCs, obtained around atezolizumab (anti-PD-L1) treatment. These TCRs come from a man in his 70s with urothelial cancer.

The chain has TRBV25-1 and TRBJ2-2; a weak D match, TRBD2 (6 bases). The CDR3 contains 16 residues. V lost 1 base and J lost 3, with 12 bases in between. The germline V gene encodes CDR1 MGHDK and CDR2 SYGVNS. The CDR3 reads CASSESGGEHTGELFF. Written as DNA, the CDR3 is TGTGCCAGCAGTGAATCAGGAGGGGAGCACACCGGGGAGCTGTTTTTT.

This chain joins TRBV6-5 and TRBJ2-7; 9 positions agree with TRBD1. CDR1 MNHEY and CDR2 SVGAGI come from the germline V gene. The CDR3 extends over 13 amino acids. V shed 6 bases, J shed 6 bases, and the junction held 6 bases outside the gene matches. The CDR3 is CASRSGQGSEQYF. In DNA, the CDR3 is TGTGCCAGCAGAAGTGGACAGGGGAGCGAGCAGTACTTC.

CDR3 loop: CASSLEAGTPPLGNTEAFF. CDR3 nucleotides: TGTGCCAGCAGCTTAGAGGCCGGGACACCACCACTCGGGAACACTGAAGCTTTCTTT. This rearrangement joins TRBV7-9 to TRBJ1-1, with D tentatively TRBD1 (6 bases). The V gene lost 1 base and the J gene lost 1 base, with 22 bases spanning the gap. Germline V lookup: CDR1 SEHNR, CDR2 FQNEAQ (reference sequence). The CDR3 is made up of 19 amino acids.

DNA of the CDR3: TGTGCCAGCAGTGACGCGACAGGGAGACCCTCACCCCTCCACTTT. It codes for CASSDATGRPSPLHF. The chain joins TRBV6-1 to TRBJ1-6; 7 bases are a match to TRBD1. V was clipped by 3 bases and J by 10 bases; unmatched bases: 9. Germline lookup yields CDR1 MNHNS and CDR2 SASEGT. The CDR3 is 15 amino acids.

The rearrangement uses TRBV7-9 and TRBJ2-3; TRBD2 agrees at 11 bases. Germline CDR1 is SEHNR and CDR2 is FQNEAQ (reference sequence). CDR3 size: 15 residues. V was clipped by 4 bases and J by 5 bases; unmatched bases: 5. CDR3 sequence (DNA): TGTGCCAGCAGCTCTCCGGGACTAGCGGTAGATACGCAGTATTTT. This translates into CASSSPGLAVDTQYF.

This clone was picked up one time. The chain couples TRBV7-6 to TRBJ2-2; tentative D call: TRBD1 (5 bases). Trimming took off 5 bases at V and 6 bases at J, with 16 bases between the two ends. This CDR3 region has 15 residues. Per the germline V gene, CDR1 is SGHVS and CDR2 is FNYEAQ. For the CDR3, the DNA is TGTGCCAGCAGCCTGGAAGGCGCAGGGTCCGGGGAGCTGTTTTTT. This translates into CASSLEGAGSGELFF.

DNA of the CDR3: TGCGCCAGCAGCTTGGCCGTGGAGGGAAACTATGGCTACACCTTC. Its translation: CASSLAVEGNYGYTF. The chain carries TRBV5-1 and TRBJ1-2; D is undetermined. This CDR3 region has 15 residues. Trimming removed 0 bases from V and 2 bases from J, with 11 bases in between. Per the germline V gene, CDR1 is SGHRS and CDR2 is YFSETQ.

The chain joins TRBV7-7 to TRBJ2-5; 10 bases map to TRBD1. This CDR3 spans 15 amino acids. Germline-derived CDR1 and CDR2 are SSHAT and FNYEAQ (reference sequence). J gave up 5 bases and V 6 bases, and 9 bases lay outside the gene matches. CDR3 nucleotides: TGTGCCAGCAGTAACGACAGGGGGCATGGGGAGACCCAGTACTTC. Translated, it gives CASSNDRGHGETQYF.

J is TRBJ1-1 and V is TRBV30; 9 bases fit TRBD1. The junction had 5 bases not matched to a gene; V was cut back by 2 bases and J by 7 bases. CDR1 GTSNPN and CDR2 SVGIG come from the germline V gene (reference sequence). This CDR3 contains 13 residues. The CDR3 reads CAWSLLTGGEAFF. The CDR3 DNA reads TGTGCCTGGAGTCTCCTGACAGGGGGTGAAGCTTTCTTT.

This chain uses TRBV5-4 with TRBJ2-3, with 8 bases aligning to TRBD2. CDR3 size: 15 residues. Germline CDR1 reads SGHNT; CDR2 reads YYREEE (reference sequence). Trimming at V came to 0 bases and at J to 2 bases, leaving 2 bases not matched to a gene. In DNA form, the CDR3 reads TGTGCCAGCAGCTTGGCTAGCGGGTACACAGATACGCAGTATTTT. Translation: CASSLASGYTDTQYF.

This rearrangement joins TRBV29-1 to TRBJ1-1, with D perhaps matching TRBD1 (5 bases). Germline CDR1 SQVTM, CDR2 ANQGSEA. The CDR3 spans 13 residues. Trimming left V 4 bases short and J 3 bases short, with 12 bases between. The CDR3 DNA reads TGCAGCGTTGGAAGGGGAATGGACACTGAAGCTTTCTTT. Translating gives CSVGRGMDTEAFF.

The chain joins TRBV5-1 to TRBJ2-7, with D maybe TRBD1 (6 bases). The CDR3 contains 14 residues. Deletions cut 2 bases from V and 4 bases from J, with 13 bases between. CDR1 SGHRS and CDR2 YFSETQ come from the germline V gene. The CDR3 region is CASSLSQGRYEQYF. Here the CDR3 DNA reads TGCGCCAGCAGCTTAAGCCAGGGGCGGTACGAGCAGTACTTC.

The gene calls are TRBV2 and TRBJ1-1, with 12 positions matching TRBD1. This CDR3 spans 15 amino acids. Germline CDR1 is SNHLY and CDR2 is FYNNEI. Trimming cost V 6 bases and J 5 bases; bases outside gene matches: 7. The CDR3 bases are TGTGCCAGCAGCCTGGGACAGGGGGCGCTTACTGAAGCTTTCTTT. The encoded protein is CASSLGQGALTEAFF.

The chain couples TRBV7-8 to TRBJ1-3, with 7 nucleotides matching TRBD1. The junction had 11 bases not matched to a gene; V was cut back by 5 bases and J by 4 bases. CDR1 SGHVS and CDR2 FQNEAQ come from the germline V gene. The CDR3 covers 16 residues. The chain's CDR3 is CASSPQKTGPGNTIYF. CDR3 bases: TGTGCCAGCAGCCCGCAGAAGACAGGGCCCGGAAACACCATATATTTT.

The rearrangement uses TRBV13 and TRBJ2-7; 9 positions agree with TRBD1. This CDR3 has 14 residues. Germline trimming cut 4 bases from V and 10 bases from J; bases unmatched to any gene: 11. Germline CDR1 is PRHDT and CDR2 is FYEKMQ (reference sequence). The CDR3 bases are TGTGCCAGCAGCTCCCTCGACAGGGGGAAGGTTCAGTACTTC. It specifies CASSSLDRGKVQYF.

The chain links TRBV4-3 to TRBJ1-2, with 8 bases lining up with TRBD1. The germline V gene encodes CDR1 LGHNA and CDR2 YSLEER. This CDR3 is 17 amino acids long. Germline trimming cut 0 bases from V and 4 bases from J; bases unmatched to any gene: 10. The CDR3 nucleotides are TGCGCCAGCAGCCAAGATTCCACACAGGGGGGCCTCTATGGCTACACCTTC. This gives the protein CASSQDSTQGGLYGYTF.

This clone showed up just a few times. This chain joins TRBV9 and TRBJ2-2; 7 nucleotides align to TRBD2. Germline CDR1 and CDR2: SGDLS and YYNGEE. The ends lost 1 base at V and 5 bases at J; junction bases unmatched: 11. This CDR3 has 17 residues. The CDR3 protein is CASSVSGTLLRTGELFF. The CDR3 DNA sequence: TGTGCCAGCAGCGTAAGCGGGACGCTCCTGCGGACCGGGGAGCTGTTTTTT.

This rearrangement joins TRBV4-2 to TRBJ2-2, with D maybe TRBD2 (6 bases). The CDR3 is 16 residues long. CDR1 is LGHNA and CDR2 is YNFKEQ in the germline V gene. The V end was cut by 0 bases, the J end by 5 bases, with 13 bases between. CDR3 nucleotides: TGTGCCAGCAGCCAAGAGACCGGGAGCACTACCGGGGAGCTGTTTTTT. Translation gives CASSQETGSTTGELFF.

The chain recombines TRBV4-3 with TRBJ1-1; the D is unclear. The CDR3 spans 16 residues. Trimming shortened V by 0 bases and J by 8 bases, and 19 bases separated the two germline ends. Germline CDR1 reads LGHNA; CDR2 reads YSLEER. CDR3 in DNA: TGCGCCAGCAGCCAAGAACTGTCGCGCCACTCCATAGAAGCTTTCTTT. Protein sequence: CASSQELSRHSIEAFF.

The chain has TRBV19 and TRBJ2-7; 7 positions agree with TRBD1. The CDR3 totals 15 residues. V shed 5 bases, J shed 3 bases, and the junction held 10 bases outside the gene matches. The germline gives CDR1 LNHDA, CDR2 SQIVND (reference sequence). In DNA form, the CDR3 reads TGTGCCAGTAGTCGATCCCGAGACAGGGACTACGAGCAGTACTTC. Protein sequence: CASSRSRDRDYEQYF.

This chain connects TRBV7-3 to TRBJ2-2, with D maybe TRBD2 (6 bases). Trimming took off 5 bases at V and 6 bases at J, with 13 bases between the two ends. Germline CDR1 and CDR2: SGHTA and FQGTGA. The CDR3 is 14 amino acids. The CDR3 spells CASSAYSGPGELFF. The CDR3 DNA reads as TGTGCCAGCAGCGCGTATAGCGGACCCGGGGAGCTGTTTTTT.

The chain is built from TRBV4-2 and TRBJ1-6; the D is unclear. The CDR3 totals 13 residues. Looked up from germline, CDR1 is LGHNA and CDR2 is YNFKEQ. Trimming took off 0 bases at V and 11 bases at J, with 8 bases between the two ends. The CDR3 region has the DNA TGTGCCAGCAGCCAAGATCAGAGGCCACCCCTCCACTTT. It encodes CASSQDQRPPLHF.

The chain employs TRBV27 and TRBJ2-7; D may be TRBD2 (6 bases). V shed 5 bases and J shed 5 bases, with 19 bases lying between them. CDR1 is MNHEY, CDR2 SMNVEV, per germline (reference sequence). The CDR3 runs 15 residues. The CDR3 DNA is TGTGCCAGCAGTCTCGGTGAGGGAGGATTGGACGAGCAGTACTTC. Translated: CASSLGEGGLDEQYF.